These T cell receptor beta chains were read from a single sample in a study of OX40 agonist ivuxolimab in advanced cancers. Assay used: immunoSEQ multiplex PCR; TCRdb lists only in-frame clones, some missing. The data contain 45,000 to 65,000 clones, around 93% of them seen just once; the ten biggest clones take up 8.7%. The sequencing here drew on CD4+ or CD8+ T cells sorted from blood, taken in a trial of the OX40 agonist ivuxolimab. Receptors originate from an adult with an advanced solid tumor such as melanoma, head and neck, liver or kidney cancer. The CDR3 runs from the conserved cysteine through the conserved F or W. Fields, in order: D gene, V gene, clone size, J gene, CDR3 protein, CDR3 DNA. The D gene is left open where the match is weak. Clone size, where shown, is once, few, many, or a class for clones that have expanded.

TRBD2,TRBV19,-,TRBJ2-1,CASMRLPGLAGVDEQFF,TGTGCCAGTATGCGACTTCCGGGACTAGCGGGAGTAGATGAGCAGTTCTTC
TRBD1,TRBV9,-,TRBJ2-7,CASSVSGTGDYEQYF,TGTGCCAGCAGCGTATCCGGGACAGGGGACTACGAGCAGTACTTC
-,TRBV30,once,TRBJ1-1,CAWSLQGNTEAFF,TGTGCCTGGAGCCTACAGGGGAACACTGAAGCTTTCTTT
-,TRBV29-1,-,TRBJ1-5,CSVEDGNQPQHF,TGCAGCGTTGAAGACGGAAATCAGCCCCAGCATTTT
-,TRBV12-5,-,TRBJ1-1,CASGSWGGGNTEAFF,TGTGCTAGTGGTAGTTGGGGGGGAGGGAACACTGAAGCTTTCTTT
TRBD1,TRBV18,-,TRBJ1-2,CASSPSGQGYYGYTF,TGTGCCAGCTCACCTAGCGGACAGGGATATTATGGCTACACCTTC
-,TRBV9,-,TRBJ1-1,CASSVGSGRGVNTEAFF,TGTGCCAGCAGCGTAGGGTCAGGCCGGGGGGTGAACACTGAAGCTTTCTTT
-,TRBV28,-,TRBJ1-1,CASSLAPWTEAFF,TGTGCCAGCAGTTTAGCCCCGTGGACTGAAGCTTTCTTT
-,TRBV25-1,-,TRBJ1-1,CASSEWGQTNTEAFF,TGTGCCAGCAGTGAATGGGGGCAGACGAACACTGAAGCTTTCTTT
-,TRBV6-1,-,TRBJ2-7,CASSYNIWEQYF,TGTGCCAGCAGTTATAACATCTGGGAGCAGTACTTC
-,TRBV4-1,-,TRBJ2-3,CASSPQGAGSTDTQYF,TGCGCCAGCAGCCCGCAAGGGGCGGGGAGCACAGATACGCAGTATTTT
TRBD1,TRBV19,-,TRBJ1-1,CASSIRDRGDGNTEAFF,TGTGCCAGTAGTATCAGAGACAGGGGGGATGGGAACACTGAAGCTTTCTTT
TRBD1,TRBV28,-,TRBJ2-2,CASSTGQQNTGELFF,TGTGCCAGCAGTACGGGACAGCAGAACACCGGGGAGCTGTTTTTT
-,TRBV15,-,TRBJ2-7,CATSRDPPMQYF,TGTGCCACCAGCAGAGATCCCCCGATGCAGTACTTC
-,TRBV5-6,-,TRBJ1-1,CASSLGAPTEAFF,TGTGCCAGCAGCCTGGGGGCCCCCACTGAAGCTTTCTTT
-,TRBV4-2,-,TRBJ2-3,CASSQDRWGGTDTQYF,TGTGCCAGCAGCCAAGATCGGTGGGGGGGCACAGATACGCAGTATTTT
-,TRBV28,-,TRBJ2-1,CASSFVGVSYNEQFF,TGTGCCAGCAGTTTTGTGGGCGTCTCCTACAATGAGCAGTTCTTC
-,TRBV19,-,TRBJ2-7,CASSISGYEQYF,TGTGCCAGTAGTATTAGTGGCTACGAGCAGTACTTC
-,TRBV6-1,-,TRBJ2-7,CASSEIPNRATYEQYF,TGTGCCAGCAGTGAAATCCCCAACAGGGCCACCTACGAGCAGTACTTC
-,TRBV4-3,-,TRBJ1-2,CASSQDTGLGGYTF,TGCGCCAGCAGCCAAGATACAGGGTTAGGCGGCTACACCTTC
-,TRBV29-1,once,TRBJ2-1,CSVDSYNEQFF,TGCAGCGTTGACTCGTACAATGAGCAGTTCTTC
TRBD2,TRBV27,-,TRBJ2-7,CASSGLAGGPFDEQYF,TGTGCCAGCAGCGGACTAGCGGGAGGGCCTTTTGACGAGCAGTACTTC
-,TRBV4-2,-,TRBJ1-1,CASNLLDSENTEAFF,TGTGCCAGCAACCTCCTTGACAGCGAGAACACTGAAGCTTTCTTT
TRBD2,TRBV4-2,-,TRBJ2-7,CASSQRTSGVYEQYF,TGTGCCAGCAGCCAGCGGACTAGCGGGGTTTACGAGCAGTACTTC
-,TRBV10-2,-,TRBJ1-1,CASSESNEAFF,TGCGCCAGCAGTGAGTCGAACGAAGCTTTCTTT
-,TRBV27,-,TRBJ2-5,CASSLYPSQETQYF,TGTGCCAGCAGTCTTTACCCCTCCCAAGAGACCCAGTACTTC
TRBD2,TRBV4-1,once,TRBJ2-1,CASSQRLAGSYNEQFF,TGCGCCAGCAGCCAACGACTAGCGGGGTCCTACAATGAGCAGTTCTTC
-,TRBV4-3,-,TRBJ2-1,CASSQGDGFSYNEQFF,TGCGCCAGCAGCCAAGGGGACGGCTTCTCCTACAATGAGCAGTTCTTC
-,TRBV29-1,-,TRBJ2-1,CSVDLVARNEQFF,TGCAGCGTTGATTTGGTAGCGAGGAATGAGCAGTTCTTC
TRBD1,TRBV7-9,-,TRBJ2-7,CASSLGGTGGSYEQYF,TGTGCCAGCAGCTTAGGGGGGACAGGGGGCTCCTACGAGCAGTACTTC
-,TRBV6-5,once,TRBJ2-2,CASSLAGTIYGELFF,TGTGCCAGCAGTTTAGCTGGCACCATATACGGGGAGCTGTTTTTT
TRBD2,TRBV19,-,TRBJ2-1,CASSIGLAGNNEQFF,TGTGCCAGTAGTATAGGACTAGCGGGAAACAATGAGCAGTTCTTC
-,TRBV9,-,TRBJ1-1,CASSPSGGVHANTEAFF,TGTGCCAGCAGTCCGAGTGGAGGGGTTCATGCGAACACTGAAGCTTTCTTT
-,TRBV20-1,-,TRBJ1-1,CSARRVSEAFF,TGCAGTGCGAGAAGAGTCAGTGAAGCTTTCTTT
-,TRBV4-1,-,TRBJ1-2,CASSQDQHSGDGYTF,TGCGCCAGCAGCCAAGATCAGCATTCGGGAGACGGCTACACCTTC
-,TRBV2,-,TRBJ1-1,CASGGTEAFF,TGTGCCAGCGGTGGGACTGAAGCTTTCTTT
TRBD1,TRBV4-2,few,TRBJ2-7,CASSRDPGQGSSEQYF,TGTGCCAGCAGCCGAGACCCGGGACAGGGTTCATCCGAGCAGTACTTC
TRBD2,TRBV11-2,-,TRBJ2-7,CASSHSGSSGDEQYF,TGTGCCAGCAGCCACTCTGGTTCTAGCGGGGACGAGCAGTACTTC
-,TRBV9,-,TRBJ1-1,CASSVGSNTEAFF,TGTGCCAGCAGCGTCGGTTCGAACACTGAAGCTTTCTTT
-,TRBV5-6,-,TRBJ2-4,CASSLPGLPGNIQYF,TGTGCCAGCAGCTTGCCGGGACTCCCAGGGAACATTCAGTACTTC
-,TRBV19,-,TRBJ2-1,CASSISDSLSSYNEQFF,TGTGCCAGTAGTATCTCGGACAGCCTGAGCTCCTACAATGAGCAGTTCTTC
-,TRBV12-5,-,TRBJ1-1,CASGSQGTEAFF,TGTGCTAGTGGTTCCCAGGGCACTGAAGCTTTCTTT
-,TRBV4-3,-,TRBJ1-1,CASSQGGGREAFF,TGCGCCAGCAGCCAAGGAGGCGGGCGAGAAGCTTTCTTT
-,TRBV10-3,-,TRBJ1-2,CAISAPPGPGYTF,TGTGCCATCAGTGCACCCCCGGGGCCCGGCTACACCTTC
-,TRBV9,-,TRBJ2-7,CASSVAQGRGDEQYF,TGTGCCAGCAGCGTAGCGCAAGGGCGAGGGGACGAGCAGTACTTC
-,TRBV27,once,TRBJ1-1,CASSLNRNTEAFF,TGTGCCAGCAGTTTAAACAGGAACACTGAAGCTTTCTTT
-,TRBV5-6,-,TRBJ1-1,CASSLGQGDAFF,TGTGCCAGCAGCTTGGGCCAGGGAGATGCTTTCTTT